The 7 T cell receptor beta chains reported below all come from one sample, sequenced in a study of shared clonotypes between healthy human individuals. The protocol was immunoSEQ multiplex PCR, while the TCRdb copy is restricted to in-frame clones and leaves out a portion. The sample carries hundreds of thousands of clones, roughly 98% recorded once. Cells designated naive CD8 were CD45RO-negative and were positively selected for CCR7, with terminally differentiated effector memory CD45RA+ cells excluded. What was sequenced was naive CD8+ T cells sorted from blood. These receptors were obtained from a man in his thirties or forties in good health.

This chain links TRBV28 with TRBJ2-1; D is unclear. The CDR3 is 11 amino acids. V gave up 3 bases and J gave up 10 bases, with 7 bases separating them. Germline V lookup: CDR1 MDHEN, CDR2 SYDVKM. The CDR3 here is CASSFSKEQFF. CDR3 DNA: TGTGCCAGCAGTTTTTCGAAGGAGCAGTTCTTC.

The V and J genes are TRBV29-1 and TRBJ2-3, with D perhaps matching TRBD1 (6 bases). The ends were cut back, 6 bases at V and 1 base at J, with 17 bases in the middle. The V gene's germline CDR1 is SQVTM and CDR2 ANQGSEA. This CDR3 is built from 15 residues. CDR3 coding DNA: TGCAGCGTCACCTACAGGGAAAGGGGCACAGATACGCAGTATTTT. It is translated as CSVTYRERGTDTQYF.

V usage is TRBV5-4 and J usage is TRBJ2-7; the match to TRBD2 covers 10 bases. V shed 0 bases, J shed 4 bases, and the junction held 10 bases outside the gene matches. CDR1 SGHNT and CDR2 YYREEE come from the germline V gene (reference sequence). This CDR3 spans 17 amino acids. The CDR3 loop reads CASSLGPSGRGGYEQYF. The CDR3 coding sequence is TGTGCCAGCAGCTTGGGGCCTAGCGGGAGAGGTGGGTACGAGCAGTACTTC.

The J gene is TRBJ2-7, the V gene TRBV14, with 11 bases that match TRBD2. The V gene end was trimmed by 1 base and the J gene end by 7 bases; junction bases not matched to a gene: 6. Germline-derived CDR1 and CDR2 are SGHDN and FVKESK. This CDR3 has 15 residues. CDR3 region: CASSQALAGVDEQYF. CDR3 in DNA: TGTGCCAGCAGCCAAGCACTAGCGGGAGTAGATGAGCAGTACTTC.

The chain is built from TRBV6-5 and TRBJ2-3, with 10 positions matching TRBD2. The CDR3 runs to 15 residues. The J segment lost 1 base and the V segment lost 6 bases, leaving 4 bases of the junction unmatched. Germline V gene sequence: CDR1 MNHEY, CDR2 SVGAGI. CDR3 protein: CASSGGTSGTDTQYF. The CDR3 nucleotides read TGTGCCAGCAGCGGAGGGACTAGCGGCACAGATACGCAGTATTTT.

This clone was observed once. V usage is TRBV27 and J usage is TRBJ2-2; D possibly corresponds to TRBD1 (5 bases). Trimming removed 3 bases at V and 4 bases at J, with 12 bases between. The CDR3 consists of 15 residues. Germline V lookup: CDR1 MNHEY, CDR2 SMNVEV (reference sequence). The CDR3 sequence is CASSFNFRGTGELFF. In DNA, the CDR3 is TGTGCCAGCAGTTTTAACTTTAGGGGCACCGGGGAGCTGTTTTTT.

The chain couples TRBV6-1 to TRBJ2-3; 8 bases map to TRBD1. CDR1 is MNHNS, CDR2 SASEGT, per germline. The CDR3 sequence is 13 residues long. V dropped 6 bases and J dropped 1; count of bases not matched to a gene: 0. The CDR3 reads CASRDRGTDTQYF. The CDR3 DNA reads TGTGCCAGCAGGGACAGGGGCACAGATACGCAGTATTTT.